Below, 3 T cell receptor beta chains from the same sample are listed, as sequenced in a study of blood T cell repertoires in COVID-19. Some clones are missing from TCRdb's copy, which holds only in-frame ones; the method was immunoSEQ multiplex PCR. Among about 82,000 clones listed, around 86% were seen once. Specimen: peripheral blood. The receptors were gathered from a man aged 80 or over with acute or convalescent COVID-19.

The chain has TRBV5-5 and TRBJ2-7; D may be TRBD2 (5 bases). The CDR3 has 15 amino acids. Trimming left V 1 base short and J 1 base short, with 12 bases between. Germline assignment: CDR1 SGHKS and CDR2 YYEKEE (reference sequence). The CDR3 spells CASSLRLSESYEQYF. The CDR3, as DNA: TGTGCCAGCAGCTTGAGACTATCCGAGTCCTACGAGCAGTACTTC.

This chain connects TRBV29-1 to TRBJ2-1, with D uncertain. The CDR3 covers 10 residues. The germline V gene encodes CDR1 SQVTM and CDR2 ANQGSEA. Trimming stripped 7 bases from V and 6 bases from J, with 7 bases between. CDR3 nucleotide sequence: TGCAGCGGAGGTGCCAATGAGCAGTTCTTC. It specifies CSGGANEQFF.

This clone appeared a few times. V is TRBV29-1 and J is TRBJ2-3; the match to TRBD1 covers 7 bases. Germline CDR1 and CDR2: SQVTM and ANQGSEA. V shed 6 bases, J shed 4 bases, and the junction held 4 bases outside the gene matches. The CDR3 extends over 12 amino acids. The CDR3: CSVGDRADTQYF. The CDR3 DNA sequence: TGCAGCGTCGGCGACAGGGCAGATACGCAGTATTTT.